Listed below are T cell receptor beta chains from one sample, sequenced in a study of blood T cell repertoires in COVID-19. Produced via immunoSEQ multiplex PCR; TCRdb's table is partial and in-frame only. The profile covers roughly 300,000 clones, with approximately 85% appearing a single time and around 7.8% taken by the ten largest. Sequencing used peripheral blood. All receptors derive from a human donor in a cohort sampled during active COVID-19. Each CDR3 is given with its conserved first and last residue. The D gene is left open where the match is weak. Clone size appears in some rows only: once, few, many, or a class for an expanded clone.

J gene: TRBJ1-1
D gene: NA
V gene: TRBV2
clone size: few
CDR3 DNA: TGTGCCAGCAGCCTTCCAGAAAGGGGAAGAGCTTTCTTT
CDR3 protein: CASSLPERGRAFF

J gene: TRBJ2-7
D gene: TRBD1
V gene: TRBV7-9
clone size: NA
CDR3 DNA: TGTGCCAGCAGCACACAGGGGACCTACGAGCAGTACTTC
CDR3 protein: CASSTQGTYEQYF

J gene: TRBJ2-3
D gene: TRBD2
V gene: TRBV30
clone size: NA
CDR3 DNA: TGTGCCTGGAGGTCCAGCGGGGGGGTGGATACGCAGTATTTT
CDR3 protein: CAWRSSGGVDTQYF

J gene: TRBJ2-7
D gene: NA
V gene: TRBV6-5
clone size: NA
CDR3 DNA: TGTGCCAGCATCCCATTTTGGAGCGACCCCTACGAGCAGTACTTC
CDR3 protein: CASIPFWSDPYEQYF

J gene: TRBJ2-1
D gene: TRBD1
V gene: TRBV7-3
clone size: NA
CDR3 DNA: TGTGCCAGCAGCGCCCGACAGGGATTGGGGGACAATGAGCAGTTCTTC
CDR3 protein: CASSARQGLGDNEQFF

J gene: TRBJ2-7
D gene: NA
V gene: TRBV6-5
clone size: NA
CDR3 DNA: TGTGCCAGCAGTCCCCAGACTCGCTACGAGCAGTACTTC
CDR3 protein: CASSPQTRYEQYF

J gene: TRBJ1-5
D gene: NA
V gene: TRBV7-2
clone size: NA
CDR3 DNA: TGTGCCAGCAGCACCTGGACAGAGAAAAATCAGCCCCAGCATTTT
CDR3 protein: CASSTWTEKNQPQHF

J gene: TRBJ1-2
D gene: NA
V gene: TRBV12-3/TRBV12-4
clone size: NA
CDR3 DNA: TGTGCCAGCAGTTCCATTAACTATTCGGGCTACACCTTC
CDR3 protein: CASSSINYSGYTF

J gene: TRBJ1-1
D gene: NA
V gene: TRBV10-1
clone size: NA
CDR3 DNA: TGCGCCAGCTCGAGGGGGTGGGACACCGAAGCTTTCTTT
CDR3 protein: CASSRGWDTEAFF

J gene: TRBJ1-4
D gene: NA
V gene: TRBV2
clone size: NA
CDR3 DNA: TGTGCCAGCAGTGAAGGACGAGGGAATGAAAAACTGTTTTTT
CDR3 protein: CASSEGRGNEKLFF

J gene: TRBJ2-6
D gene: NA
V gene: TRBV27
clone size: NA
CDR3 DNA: TGTGCCAGCAGGAGGGCTGGGGCCAACGTCCTGACTTTC
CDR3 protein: CASRRAGANVLTF

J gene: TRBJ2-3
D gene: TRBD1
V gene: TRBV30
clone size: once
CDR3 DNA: TGTGCCTGGAGTCTAGGACAGGGGGCAGGAGATACGCAGTATTTT
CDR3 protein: CAWSLGQGAGDTQYF

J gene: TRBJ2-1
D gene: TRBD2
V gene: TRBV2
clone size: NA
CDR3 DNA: TGTGCCAGCCATGAGCGGGGGGGCCGCCAAAGAGAGCAGTTCTTC
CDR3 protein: CASHERGGRQREQFF

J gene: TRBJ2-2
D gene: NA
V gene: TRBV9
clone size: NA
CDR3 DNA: TGTGCCAGCAGCGTCTCGCCCCAGGATGGGAACACCGGGGAGCTGTTTTTT
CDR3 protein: CASSVSPQDGNTGELFF

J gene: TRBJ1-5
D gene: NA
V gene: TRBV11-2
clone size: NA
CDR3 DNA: TGTGCCAGCAGCTTAGGATCGGATCAGCCCCAGCATTTT
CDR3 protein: CASSLGSDQPQHF

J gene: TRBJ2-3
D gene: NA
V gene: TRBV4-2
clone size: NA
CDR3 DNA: TGTGCCAGCAGCCATCGTGTCAGTGGGGGCGACACAGATACGCAGTATTTT
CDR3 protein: CASSHRVSGGDTDTQYF

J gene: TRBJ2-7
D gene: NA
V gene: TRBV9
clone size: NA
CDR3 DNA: TGTGCCAGCAGCGTAGCTTCAGGGATTTACGAGCAGTACTTC
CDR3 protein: CASSVASGIYEQYF

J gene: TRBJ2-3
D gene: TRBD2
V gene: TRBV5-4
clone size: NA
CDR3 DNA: TGTGCCAGCAGCCCTAGCGGGGGGGGCACAGATACGCAGTATTTT
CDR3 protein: CASSPSGGGTDTQYF

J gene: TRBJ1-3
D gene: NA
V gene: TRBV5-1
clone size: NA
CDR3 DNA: TGCGCCAGCAGCTTGGTATCGAGCTCTGGAAACACCATATATTTT
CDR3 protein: CASSLVSSSGNTIYF

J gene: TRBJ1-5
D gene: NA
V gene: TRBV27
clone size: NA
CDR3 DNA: TGTGCCAGCAGTTTATCGCAGGGCCTCAATCAGCCCCAGCATTTT
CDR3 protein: CASSLSQGLNQPQHF

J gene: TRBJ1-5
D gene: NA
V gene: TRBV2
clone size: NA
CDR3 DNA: TGTGCCAGCAAGAGGGACTGGAATCAGCCCCAGCATTTT
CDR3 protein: CASKRDWNQPQHF

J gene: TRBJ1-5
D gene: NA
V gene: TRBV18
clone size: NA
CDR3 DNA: TGTGCCAGCTCACCAGGTCCCACGGTCCAGCCCCAGCATTTT
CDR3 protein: CASSPGPTVQPQHF

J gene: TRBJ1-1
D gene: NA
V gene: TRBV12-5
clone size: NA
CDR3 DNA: TGTGCTAGTGGGGGCCGGGATCACACTGAAGCTTTCTTT
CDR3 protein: CASGGRDHTEAFF

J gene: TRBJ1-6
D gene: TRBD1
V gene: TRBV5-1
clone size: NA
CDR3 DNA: TGCGCCAGCAGCCGGTGGGACAGCAACAATTCACCCCTCCACTTT
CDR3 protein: CASSRWDSNNSPLHF

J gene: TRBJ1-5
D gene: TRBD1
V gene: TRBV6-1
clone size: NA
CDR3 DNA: TGTGCCAGCAGTGAGACCGGGACAGTAAATCAGCCCCAGCATTTT
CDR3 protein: CASSETGTVNQPQHF

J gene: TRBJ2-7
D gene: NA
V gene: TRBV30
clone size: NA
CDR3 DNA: TGTGCCTGGAGTGTGACAGTCGCCGAGCAGTACTTC
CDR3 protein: CAWSVTVAEQYF

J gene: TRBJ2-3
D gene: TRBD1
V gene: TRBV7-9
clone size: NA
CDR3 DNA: TGTGCCACCTCGGGACAGGGTGATTTAGATACGCAGTATTTT
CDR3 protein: CATSGQGDLDTQYF

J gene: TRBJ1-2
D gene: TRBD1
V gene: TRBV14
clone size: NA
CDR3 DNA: TGTGCCAGCAGCCAAAGGGGACAGCCCTATGGCTACACCTTC
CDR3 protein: CASSQRGQPYGYTF

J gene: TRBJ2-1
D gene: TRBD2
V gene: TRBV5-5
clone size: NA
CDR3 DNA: TGTGCCAGCAGCTTGGGTACAGCGGGGGGGCTTTCCTACAATGAGCAGTTCTTC
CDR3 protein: CASSLGTAGGLSYNEQFF